This entry lists 30 T cell receptor beta chains sequenced from one sample in a study of blood T cell repertoires in COVID-19. Sequenced by immunoSEQ multiplex PCR; TCRdb stores in-frame clones only, minus some. Among approximately 120,000 clones, roughly four fifths were seen once, and the ten largest hold roughly 13%. Sequencing was done on a sample of peripheral blood. The receptor source for this set is a human donor in a cohort sampled during active COVID-19.

CDR3 in DNA: TGCGCCAGCAGCCAAGAGTCTAGGTCGGGCTACGAGCAGTACTTC. Translated: CASSQESRSGYEQYF. The V gene is TRBV4-1, the J gene TRBJ2-7, with D unclear. This CDR3 comprises 15 residues. The ends were cut back, 0 bases at V and 3 bases at J, with 12 bases in the middle. Germline values: CDR1 MGHRA, CDR2 YSYEKL.

This clone was seen a few times. The genes are TRBV4-1 and TRBJ1-5, with D perhaps matching TRBD1 (5 bases). From germline, CDR1 is MGHRA and CDR2 YSYEKL. There are 15 residues in the CDR3. Trimming pared 1 base from V and 4 bases from J, leaving 11 bases between. CDR3 coding DNA: TGCGCCAGCAGCCAAGGGGGGGGACGGAATCAGCCCCAGCATTTT. Its translation is CASSQGGGRNQPQHF.

The genes are TRBV27 and TRBJ2-7; D unresolved. Germline assignment: CDR1 MNHEY and CDR2 SMNVEV (reference sequence). V was cut by 8 bases and J by 1 base, with 15 bases left in between. This CDR3 spans 14 amino acids. In DNA, the CDR3 is TGTGCCAGCCGGTCCCCCCAACCTTCCTACGAGCAGTACTTC. It codes for CASRSPQPSYEQYF.

V is TRBV19 and J is TRBJ2-3, with 8 bases that match TRBD2. J was trimmed by 1 base and V by 7 bases; bases with no gene match: 7. CDR1 is LNHDA and CDR2 is SQIVND in the germline V gene (reference sequence). The CDR3 runs 15 residues. The chain's CDR3 is CASKSEAGGTDTQYF. The DNA of the CDR3 is TGTGCCAGTAAATCCGAAGCGGGGGGCACAGATACGCAGTATTTT.

The chain is built from TRBV15 and TRBJ2-2; weak D call: TRBD2 (6 bases). Germline V lookup: CDR1 LNHNV, CDR2 YYDKDF (reference sequence). CDR3 length equals 18 residues. Trimming removed 0 bases from V and 6 bases from J, with 20 bases in between. For the CDR3, the DNA is TGTGCCACCAGCAGAGATCTGGCGGGACTGGGAAGGGCCGGGGAGCTGTTTTTT. It translates to CATSRDLAGLGRAGELFF.

Only a few counts were recorded for this clone. The rearrangement links TRBV20-1 to TRBJ2-3, with unresolved D. With 4 bases removed from V and 2 bases from J, the gap between germline ends came to 4 bases. The CDR3 has 11 amino acids. Germline loops: CDR1 DFQATT, CDR2 SNEGSKA (reference sequence). The CDR3, as DNA: TGCAGTGCTACCTACACAGATACGCAGTATTTT. Protein sequence: CSATYTDTQYF.

This chain connects TRBV5-6 to TRBJ2-2; weak D call: TRBD2 (6 bases). Germline assignment: CDR1 SGHDT and CDR2 YYEEEE. Between the trimmed V and J ends, which lost 8 bases and 3 bases, there was a span of 20 bases. This CDR3 region has 16 residues. CDR3 residues: CASSKPRDSHTGELFF. In nucleotides, the CDR3 is TGTGCCAGTTCGAAGCCTCGGGACTCCCACACCGGGGAGCTGTTTTTT.

The chain links TRBV6-5 to TRBJ1-1, with a weak D call TRBD1 (6 bases). The germline CDR1 and CDR2 sequences are MNHEY and SVGAGI. The V gene lost 6 bases and the J gene lost 6 bases, with 11 bases spanning the gap. The CDR3 totals 12 residues. Here the CDR3 DNA reads TGTGCCAGCAGAAGAAACAGGGCTGAAGCTTTCTTT. It yields the protein CASRRNRAEAFF.

The V call is TRBV29-1, the J call TRBJ2-7; D may be TRBD2 (6 bases). Germline V gene data show CDR1 as SQVTM and CDR2 as ANQGSEA. The V and J ends lost 0 bases and 6 bases respectively, with 18 bases between them. The CDR3 runs to 15 residues. The CDR3 region has the DNA TGCAGCGTTGAAGATACAAGGACGGAGGGGATCGAGCAGTACTTC. It translates to CSVEDTRTEGIEQYF.

The rearrangement uses TRBV3-1 (or the pseudogene TRBV3-2) and TRBJ1-6, with 7 bases lining up with TRBD1. The CDR3 is 15 residues long. V lost 0 bases, J lost 7 bases, and 3 bases stayed unmatched. Germline lookup yields CDR1 LGHDT and CDR2 YNNKEL (reference sequence). CDR3 DNA sequence: TGTGCCAGCAGCCAAGAGTTGGGACAGAATTCACCCCTCCACTTT. Protein: CASSQELGQNSPLHF.

The chain employs TRBV2 and TRBJ1-2; no definite D call. Germline V gives CDR1 SNHLY, CDR2 FYNNEI. V lost 2 bases and J lost 7, with 14 bases in between. The CDR3 loop spans 14 amino acids. CDR3 protein: CASSEWQAGLGYTF. The CDR3 DNA sequence: TGTGCCAGCAGTGAATGGCAGGCTGGACTTGGCTACACCTTC.

This chain connects TRBV3-1 (or the pseudogene TRBV3-2) to TRBJ1-1; TRBD1 aligns across 11 bases. CDR1 is LGHDT, CDR2 YNNKEL, per germline (reference sequence). This CDR3 has 16 residues. Trimming took 4 bases from V and 10 from J; bases not matched to a gene: 14. The CDR3, as DNA: TGTGCCAGCAGCCCCCCGGGACAGGGGGGGTCCAATGGAGCTTTCTTT. Amino acids: CASSPPGQGGSNGAFF.

V is TRBV5-4 and J is TRBJ1-3, with TRBD1 identical over 8 bases. With V trimmed by 4 bases and J by 0 bases, 3 bases remained unmatched. CDR3 length: 15 residues. Germline V CDR1 and CDR2: SGHNT, YYREEE (reference sequence). The CDR3 sequence: CASSLTGVSGNTIYF. In nucleotides, the CDR3 is TGTGCCAGCAGCCTGACAGGGGTCTCTGGAAACACCATATATTTT.

The chain joins TRBV3-1 (or the pseudogene TRBV3-2) to TRBJ1-3; 9 nucleotides line up with TRBD1. Unmatched junction bases numbered 5, after V lost 1 base and J lost 4 bases. The CDR3 sequence is 16 residues long. Germline lookup yields CDR1 LGHDT and CDR2 YNNKEL (reference sequence). CDR3 in amino acids: CASSQGTGGAGNTIYF. The CDR3 bases are TGTGCCAGCAGCCAAGGTACAGGGGGCGCGGGAAACACCATATATTTT.

V usage is TRBV6-5 and J usage is TRBJ2-2, with 7 positions matching TRBD1. Per the germline V gene, CDR1 is MNHEY and CDR2 is SVGAGI. The length of the CDR3 is 12 residues. V was pared by 5 bases and J by 7 bases, with 1 base of the junction left unmatched. Written as DNA, the CDR3 is TGTGCCAGCAGTAACAGGGGCGGGGAGCTGTTTTTT. Residues: CASSNRGGELFF.

This clone was picked up a small number of times. The CDR3 bases are TGTGCCAGCACCGCGGGACTAGTCTACAATGAGCAGTTCTTC. It yields the protein CASTAGLVYNEQFF. This chain joins TRBV6-5 and TRBJ2-1; 8 nucleotides match TRBD2. The V segment lost 7 bases and the J segment 3 bases; nucleotides outside the gene matches: 5. This CDR3 is built from 14 residues. The germline gives CDR1 MNHEY, CDR2 SVGAGI.

A few counts support this clone. This chain joins TRBV4-1 and TRBJ1-2; TRBD1 aligns across 8 bases. Germline V gene data show CDR1 as MGHRA and CDR2 as YSYEKL. The CDR3 runs 15 residues. Unmatched junction bases numbered 5, after V lost 4 bases and J lost 1 base. This CDR3 is CASSLVDRDNYGYTF. As DNA, the CDR3 is TGCGCCAGCAGCCTTGTGGACAGGGATAACTATGGCTACACCTTC.

The gene calls are TRBV5-6 and TRBJ1-5; 7 nucleotides match TRBD1. The CDR3 is made up of 16 amino acids. After removal of 4 bases from V and 11 bases from J, the junction contained 18 bases not matched to a gene. CDR1 is SGHDT and CDR2 is YYEEEE in the germline V gene. The CDR3 DNA reads TGTGCCAGCAGCCGGAGGTCAGGGACAGCTCTGGCGTCCCAGCATTTT. Residues: CASSRRSGTALASQHF.

The chain employs TRBV10-1 and TRBJ2-3, with TRBD2 matching 8 bases. The CDR3 has 17 amino acids. With V trimmed by 0 bases and J by 8 bases, 13 bases remained unmatched. Germline CDR1 WNHNN, CDR2 SYGVQD (reference sequence). The CDR3 bases are TGCGCCAGCAGTGAGTCAGGGCTCGGGACTAGTTTAGGTACGCAGTATTTT. Encoded protein: CASSESGLGTSLGTQYF.

V gene TRBV9 combines with J gene TRBJ1-6, with 8 positions matching TRBD1. The V segment lost 3 bases and the J segment 10 bases; nucleotides outside the gene matches: 12. The germline V gene encodes CDR1 SGDLS and CDR2 YYNGEE. The CDR3 is 16 amino acids. Here the CDR3 reads CASSGPTGVVSSPLHF. The DNA for the CDR3 is TGTGCCAGCAGCGGCCCGACAGGGGTAGTCAGCTCACCCCTCCACTTT.

The chain employs TRBV11-2 and TRBJ2-7; weak D call: TRBD2 (6 bases). Per the germline V gene, CDR1 is SGHAT and CDR2 is FQNNGV. V lost 1 base, J lost 3 bases, and 13 bases lay in between. This CDR3 region has 15 residues. CDR3 protein: CASSLGSGLHYEQYF. DNA of the CDR3: TGTGCCAGCAGCTTAGGTTCAGGACTACACTACGAGCAGTACTTC.

This clone appeared once. The rearrangement uses TRBV5-1 and TRBJ1-1; no reliable D call. This CDR3 has 17 amino acids. V lost 4 bases and J 1 base, leaving 20 bases between the germline ends. Germline V gives CDR1 SGHRS, CDR2 YFSETQ. The DNA of the CDR3 is TGCGCCAGCAGCGGCCGGGTTGTGGGTGTTTCGAACACTGAAGCTTTCTTT. This codes for CASSGRVVGVSNTEAFF.

The rearrangement joins TRBV27 to TRBJ2-1, with 7 bases matching TRBD1. Germline trimming cut 5 bases from V and 2 bases from J; bases unmatched to any gene: 12. The CDR3 covers 17 residues. CDR1 MNHEY and CDR2 SMNVEV come from the germline V gene (reference sequence). This CDR3 reads CASSLRTGPITYNEQFF. The CDR3 nucleotides are TGTGCCAGCAGTCTACGGACAGGACCTATAACCTACAATGAGCAGTTCTTC.

The V and J genes are TRBV7-2 and TRBJ2-5, with 8 bases lining up with TRBD2. The ends lost 0 bases at V and 4 bases at J; junction bases unmatched: 4. Germline V lookup: CDR1 SGHTA, CDR2 FQGNSA. The CDR3 is 15 amino acids. In nucleotides, the CDR3 is TGTGCCAGCAGCTTAGCCCCGGGACTAGGAGAGACCCAGTACTTC. It codes for CASSLAPGLGETQYF. Based on the CDR3 plus reference TRBV7-2 and TRBJ2-5, the full variable domain is GAGVSQSPSNKVTEKGKDVELRCDPISGHTALYWYRQSLGQGLEFLIYFQGNSAPDKSGLPSDRFSAERTGGSVSTLTIQRTQQEDSAVYLCASSLAPGLGETQYFGPGTRLLVL.

The gene calls are TRBV10-3 and TRBJ1-1; 8 positions match TRBD1. CDR3 length: 13 residues. CDR1 is ENHRY and CDR2 is SYGVKD in the germline V gene. The junction had 2 bases not matched to a gene; V was cut back by 5 bases and J by 3 bases. CDR3 nucleotides: TGTGCCATCAGTCACAGGGGGGACACTGAAGCTTTCTTT. Translated, it gives CAISHRGDTEAFF.

J is TRBJ2-2 and V is TRBV29-1; D is unresolved. Germline V lookup: CDR1 SQVTM, CDR2 ANQGSEA. The CDR3 contains 11 residues. The germline V and J ends were trimmed by 4 bases and 6 bases, with 6 bases remaining between them. The CDR3: CSVGVPGELFF. The CDR3 DNA reads TGCAGCGTTGGAGTCCCCGGGGAGCTGTTTTTT.

This clone has more than one count but fewer than ten. This rearrangement joins TRBV10-3 to TRBJ1-1; TRBD1 might be the D (6 bases). Trimming shortened V by 0 bases and J by 5 bases, and 13 bases separated the two germline ends. The CDR3 totals 15 residues. The germline V gene encodes CDR1 ENHRY and CDR2 SYGVKD. Here the CDR3 reads CAISESAGRGTEAFF. The DNA of the CDR3 is TGTGCCATCAGTGAGTCGGCGGGGAGGGGGACTGAAGCTTTCTTT.

CDR3 sequence (DNA): TGTGCCAGTGGACAGGGGGCGACCGGGGAGCTGTTTTTT. This codes for CASGQGATGELFF. The chain carries TRBV19 and TRBJ2-2; 11 bases are shared with TRBD1. V gave up 8 bases and J gave up 5 bases; unmatched junction bases: 1. CDR3 length: 13 amino acids. Germline CDR1 and CDR2: LNHDA and SQIVND (reference sequence). Supplemented by reference TRBV19 and TRBJ2-2, the full variable domain reads DGGITQSPKYLFRKEGQNVTLSCEQNLNHDAMYWYRQDPGQGLRLIYYSQIVNDFQKGDIAEGYSVSREKKESFPLTVTSAQKNPTAFYLCASGQGATGELFFGEGSRLTVL.

V is TRBV5-4 and J is TRBJ1-2, with D tentatively TRBD1 (6 bases). Germline CDR1 is SGHNT and CDR2 is YYREEE (reference sequence). V was clipped by 4 bases and J by 4 bases, with 14 bases between them. The CDR3 runs 14 residues. CDR3: CASSTRQAGYGYTF. The CDR3 region has the DNA TGTGCCAGCAGCACCCGACAGGCGGGCTATGGCTACACCTTC.

This clone was counted a single time. V gene TRBV9 combines with J gene TRBJ2-5; 8 positions match TRBD2. The CDR3 is 14 residues long. V shed 3 bases and J 2 bases; nucleotides not matched to a gene: 3. Germline values: CDR1 SGDLS, CDR2 YYNGEE. CDR3 DNA: TGTGCCAGCAGCGCGAGCGGGGGTCAAGAGACCCAGTACTTC. Protein product: CASSASGGQETQYF.